The rows below give T cell receptor beta chains drawn from one sample of a study of identical twins. TCRdb fed the 5' RACE reads into MiXCR, producing one record per CDR3 protein. The sample contains 1.5 million to 2 million distinct CDR3 sequences, roughly a third of which appear only once. Sequenced sample: cord blood. All receptors come from a newborn girl in good health. Both conserved end residues are part of each CDR3. D genes are given only for firm matches. Expanded clones are given a class, and other clones once, few, many or no size at all.

CDR3 DNA	CDR3 protein	V gene	D gene	J gene	clone size
TGTGCCAGCAGTCTACTAGCGGGAGCCAACAATGAGCAGTTCTTC	CASSLLAGANNEQFF	TRBV28	TRBD2	TRBJ2-1	few
TGTGCCAGCAGCTTACTTGAGCAGTTCTTC	CASSLLEQFF	TRBV12-3/TRBV12-4	NA	TRBJ2-1	NA
TGTGCCAGCAGGCCACTAGCGGGAGGTGGGGATAACAAAAACATTCAGTACTTC	CASRPLAGGGDNKNIQYF	TRBV5-6	TRBD2	TRBJ2-4	few
TGTGCCAGCAGGAATTTCGGACAGGGGGTAATCCAAGAGACCCAGTACTTC	CASRNFGQGVIQETQYF	TRBV11-2	TRBD1	TRBJ2-5	many
TGTGCCAGCCGTCGGGGACAGGGGAGCTATGGCTACACCTTC	CASRRGQGSYGYTF	TRBV6-5	TRBD1	TRBJ1-2	NA
TGTGCCAGCAGCCCGAAACCCGGGACAAACACTGAAGCTTTCTTT	CASSPKPGTNTEAFF	TRBV4-2	NA	TRBJ1-1	NA
TGTGCCAGCAGAGCAGGACAGGGGGCGGGTGGCTACACCTTC	CASRAGQGAGGYTF	TRBV6-1	TRBD1	TRBJ1-2	NA
TGCGCCAGCAGCCAAGATTTTGGACAGGTATACTCTGGAAACACCATATATTTT	CASSQDFGQVYSGNTIYF	TRBV4-1	TRBD1	TRBJ1-3	NA
TGTGCCAGCAGCCAGGGACAGTACTCCTACGAGCAGTACTTC	CASSQGQYSYEQYF	TRBV28	TRBD1	TRBJ2-7	NA
TGCGCCAGCAGCTTGGGGACAGGGGGCGATCTGGCTTTCTTT	CASSLGTGGDLAFF	TRBV5-1	TRBD1	TRBJ1-1	few
TGTGCCAGCAGTTTTTTATCTAGCTCGGGCGAGCAGTACTTC	CASSFLSSSGEQYF	TRBV27	NA	TRBJ2-7	NA
TGCGCCAGCAGCCAAGTCCAGAGCTCCTACAATGAGCAGTTCTTC	CASSQVQSSYNEQFF	TRBV4-1	NA	TRBJ2-1	NA
TGCAGTGCGACAGCTAGAGGCCCAGGAGAGACCCAGTACTTC	CSATARGPGETQYF	TRBV20-1	NA	TRBJ2-5	NA
TGTGCCAGCAGGGGACTAGCGGGAGGGCCTTCTGGCACGCAGTATTTT	CASRGLAGGPSGTQYF	TRBV12-3/TRBV12-4	TRBD2	TRBJ2-3	few
TGTGCCAGCGGGACAGGGCAGCCCCAGCATTTT	CASGTGQPQHF	TRBV2	TRBD1	TRBJ1-5	few
TGTGCCAGCAGTATTGACAGGGCCCTCTATGGCTACACCTTC	CASSIDRALYGYTF	TRBV6-5	TRBD1	TRBJ1-2	NA
TGTGCCAGCAGTGTCTCGGGGGGGCTTGAAGCTTTCTTT	CASSVSGGLEAFF	TRBV6-6	NA	TRBJ1-1	NA
TGCGCCAGCAGCTGGATTCCGGGACAGTCCAATTCACCCCCCCACTTT	CASSWIPGQSNSPPHF	TRBV10-2	TRBD1	TRBJ1-6	NA
TGTGCCAGCAGCCAAGTAGGGACTGGGAATGAGCAGTTCTTC	CASSQVGTGNEQFF	TRBV14	NA	TRBJ2-1	few
TGTGCCAGCAGTTACGATCGGGAGTTGGGAGACGAGCAGTACTTC	CASSYDRELGDEQYF	TRBV6-6	NA	TRBJ2-7	few
TGTGCCAGCAGCCATGGACAGAATGGCTACACCTTC	CASSHGQNGYTF	TRBV3-1	NA	TRBJ1-2	many
TGCGCCAGCAGCTTAGTCAACCAGGGAAGTTCACCCCTCCACTTT	CASSLVNQGSSPLHF	TRBV5-1	NA	TRBJ1-6	NA
TGTGCCAGCAGCTTGGGGAGTGGGACAGGGGCCTACAATGAGCAGTACTTC	CASSLGSGTGAYNEQYF	TRBV5-5	TRBD1	TRBJ2-7	NA
TGTGCCAGCCGACAGGTTCTGGGCACAGATACGCAGTATTTT	CASRQVLGTDTQYF	TRBV6-1	NA	TRBJ2-3	NA
TGTGCCAGCAATAACAGGGGAGGTGAAAAACTGTTTTTT	CASNNRGGEKLFF	TRBV12-3/TRBV12-4	TRBD1	TRBJ1-4	NA
TGCAGCGTTGAATGGAGGTGGGGGATATATGGCTACACCTTC	CSVEWRWGIYGYTF	TRBV29-1	NA	TRBJ1-2	NA
TGTGCCAACAGCGTCGGCAGGGGCGGAAATTCACCCCTCCACTTT	CANSVGRGGNSPLHF	TRBV9	NA	TRBJ1-6	NA
TGCAGTGCCACAGCGACTGGGGCCAACGTCCTGACTTTC	CSATATGANVLTF	TRBV20-1	NA	TRBJ2-6	NA
TGTGCCAGCAGCTTGTTGGACGGAGGCCACGAGCAGTACTTC	CASSLLDGGHEQYF	TRBV5-6	NA	TRBJ2-7	few
TGTGCCAGCAGCTTAACCGGACAAATAAATTCACCCCTCCACTTT	CASSLTGQINSPLHF	TRBV7-6	NA	TRBJ1-6	NA
TGTGCCAGCAGCTTAGAGTGGAGGTCCTGCGAGCAGTACTTC	CASSLEWRSCEQYF	TRBV7-6	NA	TRBJ2-7	NA
TGTGCCAGCAGTCGAGGACAGTTCCCCTACGAGCAGTACTTC	CASSRGQFPYEQYF	TRBV28	NA	TRBJ2-7	NA
TGCAGTGCTCCGGGACAGCAAGAGACCCAGTACTTC	CSAPGQQETQYF	TRBV20-1	TRBD1	TRBJ2-5	NA
TGCGCCAGCAGCTTGGACAGCTACCTCCTCGAGCAGTACTTC	CASSLDSYLLEQYF	TRBV5-1	NA	TRBJ2-7	few
TGCAGCGCGCAGAGAGATACGCAGTATTTT	CSAQRDTQYF	TRBV29-1	NA	TRBJ2-3	many
TGCGCCAGCAGCGACGGGACTAGCGGTCGCGAGCAGTACTTC	CASSDGTSGREQYF	TRBV5-1	TRBD2	TRBJ2-7	NA
TGTGCCAGCAGGGCCGGGACGGGGGCCCTCTATGGCTACACCTTC	CASRAGTGALYGYTF	TRBV6-1	NA	TRBJ1-2	NA
TGTGCCAGCAGTGAATCGACAGGGAGCGGAGGCTACACCTTC	CASSESTGSGGYTF	TRBV2	TRBD1	TRBJ1-2	few
TGTGCCAGCAGCTTAGGTGGCACCACCTATGGCTACACCTTC	CASSLGGTTYGYTF	TRBV7-2	NA	TRBJ1-2	NA
TGTGCCGGCAGACTAGGACTTCTAGCGGGGGGATCCACAGATACGCAGTATTTT	CAGRLGLLAGGSTDTQYF	TRBV7-2	TRBD2	TRBJ2-3	NA
TGCAGTGCTAGAGTGGTCCCAACCACAGATACGCAGTATTTT	CSARVVPTTDTQYF	TRBV20-1	NA	TRBJ2-3	few
TGTGCCAGCAGCTTACCGACAGCTGGAAACACCATATATTTT	CASSLPTAGNTIYF	TRBV11-2	NA	TRBJ1-3	NA
TGTGCCAGCAGGGGACTAGCGGTCAAAAACATTCAGTACTTC	CASRGLAVKNIQYF	TRBV6-2/TRBV6-3	TRBD2	TRBJ2-4	NA
TGTGCCAGCAGCTTATCGGGACTAGGTCTCGTAGCCAAAAACATTCAGTACTTC	CASSLSGLGLVAKNIQYF	TRBV7-9	TRBD2	TRBJ2-4	few
TGCAGTGCTAGTAACGGCGGCCGGGGCTCCTACAATGAGCAGTACTTC	CSASNGGRGSYNEQYF	TRBV20-1	NA	TRBJ2-7	NA
TGTGCCAGCAGTCCCGGACTAGCGGGAAATGAGCAGTTCTTC	CASSPGLAGNEQFF	TRBV12-3/TRBV12-4	TRBD2	TRBJ2-1	many
TGTGCCAGCAGTCCCCCCGGGTCTGATGAAAAACTGTTTTTT	CASSPPGSDEKLFF	TRBV28	NA	TRBJ1-4	NA
TGCAGTGCTACGCCCCGGGACGGAAACTATGGCTACACCTTC	CSATPRDGNYGYTF	TRBV20-1	NA	TRBJ1-2	few
TGTGCCAGCAGAACCGACTTGGCCGGGGAGCTGTTTTTT	CASRTDLAGELFF	TRBV2	NA	TRBJ2-2	NA
TGTGCCAGCAGTTTATCCGCAGGCCGGTTCCAAGAGACCCAGTACTTC	CASSLSAGRFQETQYF	TRBV28	NA	TRBJ2-5	few
TGTGCCGGAGAAACTAGCGGGGGGTACAATGAGCAGTTCTTC	CAGETSGGYNEQFF	TRBV2	TRBD2	TRBJ2-1	many
TGTGCCAGCAGGGACTTAGCGGGAATCCCGAATGAGCAGTTCTTC	CASRDLAGIPNEQFF	TRBV2	TRBD2	TRBJ2-1	few
TGCAGTGCTAGAGATTTGGAACTTCCCTATGGCTACACCTTC	CSARDLELPYGYTF	TRBV20-1	NA	TRBJ1-2	NA
TGTGCCAGCAGCACCAACAGTCGACAGGTGGAGTTCTTC	CASSTNSRQVEFF	TRBV11-1	NA	TRBJ2-1	NA
TGCAGTGCTGACCGAGCGGGCCGCCCCAATGAGCAGTTCTTC	CSADRAGRPNEQFF	TRBV20-1	NA	TRBJ2-1	NA
TGTGCCAGCAGCGCGACAGGGGGCCTGTTGTCACCCCTCCACTTT	CASSATGGLLSPLHF	TRBV11-2	TRBD1	TRBJ1-6	NA
TGTGCCAGCAGTGTCCTGGCGACTAGATCCCGTATCGAGCAGTACTTC	CASSVLATRSRIEQYF	TRBV12-3/TRBV12-4	NA	TRBJ2-7	NA